This TCR beta chain was obtained from a study of cytomegalovirus exposure and HLA in healthy donors. Study results and caveats: One variant, a missense change in DCLRE1C, was linked in a later analysis to TCR beta V- and J-gene trimming. Three of the chains that were CMV-associated were confirmed in vitro to be specific for CMV antigens. It has been reported that TCR beta sequences accurately predicted the HLA-A and HLA-B alleles of most subjects.

About this clone itself: Its cognate antigen is unknown.

Donors in the study were healthy people who gave bone marrow. V was trimmed by 6 bases and J by 2 bases, leaving 11 bases between them. The CDR3 length is 14 residues. Looked up from germline, CDR1 is SQVTM and CDR2 is ANQGSEA. The PCR ran on 60 Vbeta and 13 Jbeta primers. Assay: immunoSEQ multiplex PCR; the TCRdb copy retains only in-frame clones and omits some. The sample lists about 130,000 clones; roughly 82% were seen once. The sample was PBMCs. The sequence came from a woman aged 60-75 years in good health and CMV-seropositive. The chain employs TRBV29-1 and TRBJ2-6, with a possible D match to TRBD1 (5 bases). The CDR3 nucleotides read TGCAGCGTCAAGGTAGGGGCTGGGGCCAACGTCCTGACTTTC. Residues: CSVKVGAGANVLTF.